The source of this T cell receptor beta chain is a study of T-cell reconstitution after alpha-beta-depleted transplantation in children. Unique molecular identifiers were incorporated during preparation of the TCRbeta library. TCRdb reprocessed the PCR reads via MiXCR and lists one record per CDR3 protein. The sample shows more than 300,000 distinct CDR3 sequences, around 15% of them seen only once. The germline V gene encodes CDR1 MGHRA and CDR2 YSYEKL. Trimming cost V 3 bases and J 5 bases; bases outside gene matches: 18. The CDR3 sequence is 19 residues long. General study points: Certain patients had high TCRbeta diversity at day 60, and it came from recipient T cells and thymic progenitors that survived. There were reportedly several hundred expanded graft clones from which alpha-beta T cells came about two months after transplant.

This clonotype was recorded many times. Its antigen is not identified. Sample: PBMCs, mostly from graft donor cells, taken 360 days after TCRalphabeta/CD19-depleted stem cell transplant. The TCR sequence derives from a male patient between 2 and 10 years old who had a stem cell transplant for acute lymphoblastic leukemia, so the T cells may come from the graft donor. The chain recombines TRBV4-1 with TRBJ2-2; 7 bases map to TRBD2. The CDR3 here is CASSQWPHTLLAQTGELFF. CDR3 nucleotide sequence: TGCGCCAGCAGCCAGTGGCCCCACACCCTACTAGCGCAAACCGGGGAGCTGTTTTTT.